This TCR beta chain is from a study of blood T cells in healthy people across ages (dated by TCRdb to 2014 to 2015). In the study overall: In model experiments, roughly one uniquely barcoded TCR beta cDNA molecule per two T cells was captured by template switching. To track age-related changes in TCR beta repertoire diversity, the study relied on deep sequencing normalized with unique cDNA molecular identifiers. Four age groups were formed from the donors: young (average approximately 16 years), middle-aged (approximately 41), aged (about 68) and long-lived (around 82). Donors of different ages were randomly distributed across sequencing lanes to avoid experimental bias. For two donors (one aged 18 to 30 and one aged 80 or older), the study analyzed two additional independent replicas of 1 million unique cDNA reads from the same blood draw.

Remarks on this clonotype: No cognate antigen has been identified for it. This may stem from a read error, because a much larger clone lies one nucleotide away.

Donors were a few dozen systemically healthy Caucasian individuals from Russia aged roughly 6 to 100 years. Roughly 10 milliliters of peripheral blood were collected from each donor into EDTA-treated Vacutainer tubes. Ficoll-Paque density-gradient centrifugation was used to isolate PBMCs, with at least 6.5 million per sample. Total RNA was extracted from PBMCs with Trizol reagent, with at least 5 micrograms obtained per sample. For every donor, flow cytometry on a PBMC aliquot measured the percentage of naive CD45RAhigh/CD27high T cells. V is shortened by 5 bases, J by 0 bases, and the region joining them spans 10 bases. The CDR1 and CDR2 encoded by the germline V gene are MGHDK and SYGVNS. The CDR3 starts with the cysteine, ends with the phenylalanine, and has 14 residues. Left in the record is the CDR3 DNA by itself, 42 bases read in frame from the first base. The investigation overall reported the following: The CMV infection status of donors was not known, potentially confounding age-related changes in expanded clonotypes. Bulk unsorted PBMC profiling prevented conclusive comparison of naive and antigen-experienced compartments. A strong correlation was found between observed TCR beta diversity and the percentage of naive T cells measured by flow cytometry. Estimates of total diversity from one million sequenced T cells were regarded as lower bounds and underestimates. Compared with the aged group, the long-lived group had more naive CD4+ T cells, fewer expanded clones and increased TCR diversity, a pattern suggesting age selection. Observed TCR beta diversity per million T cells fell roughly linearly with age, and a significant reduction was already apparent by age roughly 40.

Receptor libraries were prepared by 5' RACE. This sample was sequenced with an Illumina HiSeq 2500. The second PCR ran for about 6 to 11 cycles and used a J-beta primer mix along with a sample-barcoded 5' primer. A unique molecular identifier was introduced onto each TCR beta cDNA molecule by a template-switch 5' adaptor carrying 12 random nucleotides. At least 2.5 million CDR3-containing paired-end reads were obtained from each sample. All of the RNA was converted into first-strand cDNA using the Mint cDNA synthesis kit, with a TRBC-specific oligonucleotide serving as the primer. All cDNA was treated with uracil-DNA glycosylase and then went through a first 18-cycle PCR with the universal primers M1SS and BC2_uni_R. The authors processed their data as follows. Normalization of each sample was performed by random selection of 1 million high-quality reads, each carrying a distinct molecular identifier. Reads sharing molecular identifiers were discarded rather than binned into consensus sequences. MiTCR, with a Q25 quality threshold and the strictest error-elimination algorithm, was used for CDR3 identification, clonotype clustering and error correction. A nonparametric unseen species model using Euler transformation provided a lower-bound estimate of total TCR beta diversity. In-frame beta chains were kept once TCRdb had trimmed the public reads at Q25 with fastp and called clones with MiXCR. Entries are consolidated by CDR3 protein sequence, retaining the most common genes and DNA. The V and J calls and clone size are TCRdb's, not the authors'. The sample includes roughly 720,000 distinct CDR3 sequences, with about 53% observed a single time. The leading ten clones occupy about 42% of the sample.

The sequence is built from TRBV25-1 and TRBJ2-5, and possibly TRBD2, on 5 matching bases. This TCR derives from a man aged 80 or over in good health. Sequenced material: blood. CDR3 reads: CASSPAADQETQYF. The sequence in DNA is TGTGCCAGCAGTCCCGCAGCGGACCAAGAGACCCAGTACTTC.